The sequence of this TCR beta chain was determined in a study of T-cell reconstitution after alpha-beta-depleted transplantation in children (dated by TCRdb to 2015 to 2016). In the study overall: Using TCR repertoire profiling, the study followed T-cell immune reconstitution in a quantitative way in children after TCRalphabeta/CD19-depleted allogeneic hematopoietic cell transplantation.

Sequences LNHNV (CDR1) and YYDKDF (CDR2) are obtained from the germline V gene (reference sequence). Including the terminal cysteine and phenylalanine, the CDR3 comprises 15 residues. Of all the DNA, just the CDR3 is kept, 45 bases in frame from base 1. V has 0 bases trimmed and J has 8 bases trimmed; junction bases matching no gene number 8. This clonotype was observed many times. Its cognate antigen has yet to be identified. There are no base qualities to consult, and no much larger clone falls within one base. The protocol used for the library was PCR. Sequencing was carried out with an Illumina HiSeq 2500. To normalize quantification of the TCRbeta repertoire, the TCR libraries were built with molecular barcoding that relied on unique molecular identifiers. TCRdb reanalyzed the raw reads on its own, using fastp at Q25 for trimming and MiXCR for clone calling, and kept in-frame beta chains. When rows share a CDR3 protein, they turn into one entry using the most common DNA and genes. The sample yields around 240,000 distinct CDR3 sequences; about 9.6% were counted once. Approximately 4.7% of the sample is taken by the ten largest.

The rearranged chain carries TRBV15 and TRBJ1-2; the junction holds 8 bases that match TRBD1. The receptor was derived from a human donor who donated a stem cell graft to a child with SCID. The input for sequencing was PBMCs from the stem cell graft donor, taken from the stem cell graft. The DNA is as follows: TGTGCCACCAGCAGAGAAATCCAGGGGGCGGGCGGCTACACCTTC. The translation is CATSREIQGAGGYTF.